This is a list of T cell receptor beta chains from one sample in a study of T cells in Graves' hyperthyroidism and ophthalmopathy. TCRdb re-derived calls from the multiplex PCR reads in MiXCR, one entry per CDR3 protein. The profile shows about 570,000 distinct CDR3 sequences, around 42% of them singletons. Input material: peripheral blood or thyroid tissue (not recorded which). The receptors were sampled from an adult woman with Graves' disease, either hyperthyroidism or ophthalmopathy (not recorded which). Both conserved end residues are part of each CDR3. Each record gives: J gene, V gene, CDR3 length, clone size, CDR3 protein. For some rows the clone size is stated as once, few or many, or as a class when expanded; others skip it.

j_call: TRBJ2-7
v_call: TRBV11-2
cdr3_length: 15
clone_size: many
cdr3_aa: CASSLLSAGAYEQYF

j_call: TRBJ2-7
v_call: TRBV15
cdr3_length: 17
clone_size: many
cdr3_aa: CATSGPKGSGGGYEQYF

j_call: TRBJ1-2
v_call: TRBV5-6
cdr3_length: 15
clone_size: -
cdr3_aa: CASSPDRGWGYDYTF

j_call: TRBJ1-2
v_call: TRBV7-9
cdr3_length: 13
clone_size: -
cdr3_aa: CASSRLTGDGYTF

j_call: TRBJ2-7
v_call: TRBV29-1
cdr3_length: 13
clone_size: -
cdr3_aa: CSAMTGFTYEQYF

j_call: TRBJ1-1
v_call: TRBV24-1
cdr3_length: 12
clone_size: few
cdr3_aa: CATSADRGRAFF

j_call: TRBJ1-4
v_call: TRBV2
cdr3_length: 17
clone_size: -
cdr3_aa: CASSEAALWGGNEKLFF

j_call: TRBJ1-2
v_call: TRBV7-8
cdr3_length: 13
clone_size: -
cdr3_aa: CASGPRGNYGYTF

j_call: TRBJ2-7
v_call: TRBV6-5
cdr3_length: 15
clone_size: many
cdr3_aa: CASRKDRLLGYEQYF

j_call: TRBJ1-1
v_call: TRBV9
cdr3_length: 16
clone_size: many
cdr3_aa: CASSVAGQGADAEAFF

j_call: TRBJ1-6
v_call: TRBV9
cdr3_length: 14
clone_size: many
cdr3_aa: CASSPFSRASPLHF

j_call: TRBJ2-5
v_call: TRBV5-1
cdr3_length: 14
clone_size: many
cdr3_aa: CASSLLSGQETQYF

j_call: TRBJ2-5
v_call: TRBV10-1
cdr3_length: 10
clone_size: once
cdr3_aa: CADSQETQYF

j_call: TRBJ2-5
v_call: TRBV7-9
cdr3_length: 15
clone_size: many
cdr3_aa: CASSLGAGVGETQYF

j_call: TRBJ2-2
v_call: TRBV7-8
cdr3_length: 13
clone_size: once
cdr3_aa: CATRGAHSGELFF

j_call: TRBJ2-1
v_call: TRBV10-3
cdr3_length: 16
clone_size: few
cdr3_aa: CAISESTSGTYNEQFF

j_call: TRBJ2-7
v_call: TRBV27
cdr3_length: 15
clone_size: -
cdr3_aa: CASSLSTGVLYEQYF

j_call: TRBJ2-5
v_call: TRBV20-1
cdr3_length: 12
clone_size: -
cdr3_aa: CSASFYRGRQYF

j_call: TRBJ1-2
v_call: TRBV2
cdr3_length: 15
clone_size: many
cdr3_aa: CASSEGGTVDYGYTF

j_call: TRBJ2-7
v_call: TRBV7-2
cdr3_length: 15
clone_size: -
cdr3_aa: CASSLRLAPSYEQYF

j_call: TRBJ1-5
v_call: TRBV6-5
cdr3_length: 18
clone_size: many
cdr3_aa: CASSYSWPGAYSNQPQHF

j_call: TRBJ1-6
v_call: TRBV6-1
cdr3_length: 17
clone_size: many
cdr3_aa: CASSPERTPRWNSPLHF

j_call: TRBJ2-2
v_call: TRBV3-1
cdr3_length: 14
clone_size: few
cdr3_aa: CASSQGQGAGELFF

j_call: TRBJ1-2
v_call: TRBV15
cdr3_length: 12
clone_size: -
cdr3_aa: CATSPDRGGYTF

j_call: -
v_call: TRBV11-2
cdr3_length: 14
clone_size: -
cdr3_aa: CASGDYGGVETQYF

j_call: TRBJ2-7
v_call: TRBV15
cdr3_length: 16
clone_size: many
cdr3_aa: CATSRGLAAASYEQYF

j_call: TRBJ1-3
v_call: TRBV2
cdr3_length: 14
clone_size: many
cdr3_aa: CASTEGGTGNTIYF

j_call: TRBJ2-7
v_call: TRBV2
cdr3_length: 14
clone_size: -
cdr3_aa: CASSDHLTTYEQYF

j_call: TRBJ2-2
v_call: TRBV2
cdr3_length: 16
clone_size: many
cdr3_aa: CASSGTSGSRTGELFF

j_call: TRBJ2-7
v_call: TRBV7-9
cdr3_length: 17
clone_size: few
cdr3_aa: CASSYPPGHPSSYEQYF

j_call: TRBJ2-6
v_call: TRBV27
cdr3_length: 17
clone_size: -
cdr3_aa: CASSLSFLSSGANVLTF

j_call: TRBJ2-2
v_call: TRBV5-1
cdr3_length: 13
clone_size: -
cdr3_aa: CASSIGTAGELFF

j_call: TRBJ2-2
v_call: TRBV4-2
cdr3_length: 15
clone_size: many
cdr3_aa: CASSQRLAGTGELFF

j_call: TRBJ1-2
v_call: TRBV7-2
cdr3_length: 16
clone_size: once
cdr3_aa: CASSLALGGQGGGYTF

j_call: TRBJ1-6
v_call: TRBV25-1
cdr3_length: 11
clone_size: -
cdr3_aa: CASSGDSPLHF

j_call: TRBJ1-5
v_call: TRBV20-1
cdr3_length: 15
clone_size: once
cdr3_aa: CSARAKGRSNQPQHF

j_call: TRBJ1-1
v_call: TRBV5-1
cdr3_length: 17
clone_size: many
cdr3_aa: CASTHRDRGGMNTEAFF

j_call: TRBJ2-2
v_call: TRBV9
cdr3_length: 18
clone_size: -
cdr3_aa: CASSPRLGLRGNTGELFF

j_call: TRBJ2-7
v_call: TRBV29-1
cdr3_length: 13
clone_size: many
cdr3_aa: CSVEDSLSYEQYF

j_call: TRBJ2-5
v_call: TRBV7-9
cdr3_length: 13
clone_size: few
cdr3_aa: CASSALRVGTQYF

j_call: TRBJ1-1
v_call: TRBV7-9
cdr3_length: 14
clone_size: -
cdr3_aa: CASSPKGKNTEAFF

j_call: TRBJ2-5
v_call: TRBV10-3
cdr3_length: 13
clone_size: -
cdr3_aa: CAISVGWDQPQYF

j_call: TRBJ2-5
v_call: TRBV10-3
cdr3_length: 16
clone_size: many
cdr3_aa: CAISESRGGYQETQYF

j_call: TRBJ1-2
v_call: TRBV28
cdr3_length: 12
clone_size: many
cdr3_aa: CASREASYGYTF

j_call: TRBJ1-5
v_call: TRBV7-9
cdr3_length: 9
clone_size: -
cdr3_aa: CASPRPQHF